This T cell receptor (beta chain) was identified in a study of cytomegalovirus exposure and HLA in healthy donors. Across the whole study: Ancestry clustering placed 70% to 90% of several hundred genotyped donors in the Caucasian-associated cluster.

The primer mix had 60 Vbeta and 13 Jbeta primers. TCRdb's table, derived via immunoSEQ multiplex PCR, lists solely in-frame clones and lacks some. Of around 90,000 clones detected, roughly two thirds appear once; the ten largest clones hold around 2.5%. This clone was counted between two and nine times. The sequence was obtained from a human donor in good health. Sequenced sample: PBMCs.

The CDR3 region is CASSSTTGGNTEAFF. CDR3 nucleotides: TGTGCCAGCAGCTCAACGACAGGGGGGAACACTGAAGCTTTCTTT. V and J are TRBV7-9 and TRBJ1-1; 9 bases line up with TRBD1. Per the germline V gene, CDR1 is SEHNR and CDR2 is FQNEAQ (reference sequence). The length of the CDR3 is 15 residues. The J segment lost 1 base and the V segment lost 4 bases, leaving 4 bases of the junction unmatched.